The 19 T cell receptor beta chains reported below all come from one sample, sequenced in a study of cytomegalovirus exposure and HLA in healthy donors. Use of 60 Vbeta and 13 Jbeta primers characterized the PCR. Sequencing used immunoSEQ multiplex PCR; TCRdb keeps in-frame clones, though not all of them. The data contain hundreds of thousands of clones, about 90% of them singletons. Sequencing input: PBMCs. Receptors were obtained from a woman aged 18-29 years in good health and CMV-seronegative.

About this clone itself: This specimen includes other DNA sequences encoding the same CDR3. This chain connects TRBV29-1 to TRBJ2-7; 10 nucleotides align to TRBD1. The germline gives CDR1 SQVTM, CDR2 ANQGSEA. The CDR3 runs 13 residues. Trimming removed 5 bases from V and 2 bases from J; junction bases left unmatched: 3. The CDR3 loop is CSVTGTGAYEQYF. The CDR3 DNA is TGCAGCGTTACCGGGACAGGGGCCTACGAGCAGTACTTC.

The CDR3 nucleotides are TGTGCCAGCAGCCGACCGGAGAAGGGGTCCAAAGTCTACGAGCAGTACTTC. Its translation: CASSRPEKGSKVYEQYF. The rearrangement links TRBV14 to TRBJ2-7; tentatively, D is TRBD1 (5 bases). Deletions cut 4 bases from V and 3 bases from J, with 22 bases between. The CDR3 extends over 17 amino acids. Germline loops: CDR1 SGHDN, CDR2 FVKESK.

The V call is TRBV5-1, the J call TRBJ2-7; possible D gene TRBD1, 6 bases. V shed 3 bases and J shed 3 bases, with 10 bases lying between them. Germline CDR1 reads SGHRS; CDR2 reads YFSETQ. The CDR3 has 13 residues. The DNA of the CDR3 is TGCGCCAGCAGCTCCCCACAGGGCTACGAGCAGTACTTC. Translating it yields CASSSPQGYEQYF.

CDR3 region: CSVGGRITDTQYF. The DNA of the CDR3 is TGCAGCGTTGGAGGAAGGATAACAGATACGCAGTATTTT. The V call is TRBV29-1, the J call TRBJ2-3; no reliable D call. This CDR3 contains 13 residues. The V end was cut by 4 bases, the J end by 3 bases, with 11 bases between. Per germline, CDR1 SQVTM and CDR2 ANQGSEA.

V and J are TRBV27 and TRBJ2-1, with D possibly matching TRBD2 (6 bases). Between the trimmed V and J ends, which lost 4 bases and 0 bases, there was a span of 10 bases. From germline, CDR1 is MNHEY and CDR2 SMNVEV (reference sequence). The CDR3 runs to 15 residues. CDR3 sequence (DNA): TGTGCCAGCAGTTCCGACGGGAGCTCCTACAATGAGCAGTTCTTC. It translates to CASSSDGSSYNEQFF.

The genes are TRBV6-5 and TRBJ1-2; 11 bases are shared with TRBD1. This CDR3 spans 15 amino acids. Germline lookup yields CDR1 MNHEY and CDR2 SVGAGI. With V trimmed by 1 base and J by 7 bases, 5 bases remained unmatched. CDR3 sequence: CASSYYGQGARGYTF. The CDR3, as DNA: TGTGCCAGCAGTTACTACGGACAGGGGGCGCGTGGCTACACCTTC.

The CDR3 DNA sequence: TGTGCCAGCTCACTAGCGGGGAGCACCGGGGAGCTGTTTTTT. It encodes CASSLAGSTGELFF. V gene TRBV18 combines with J gene TRBJ2-2, with 8 bases that match TRBD2. The CDR3 extends over 14 amino acids. In germline, CDR1 is KGHSH, CDR2 LQKENI. V shed 4 bases, J shed 4 bases, and the junction held 2 bases outside the gene matches.

This chain uses TRBV5-4 with TRBJ2-1; 9 bases map to TRBD1. The CDR3 sequence is 14 residues long. Per germline, CDR1 SGHNT and CDR2 YYREEE (reference sequence). Losses at the gene ends were 4 bases for V and 5 bases for J; bases not matched to a gene: 4. The DNA of the CDR3 is TGTGCCAGCAGCCCTGGACAGGGGAACAATGAGCAGTTCTTC. Protein: CASSPGQGNNEQFF.

This chain joins TRBV5-3 and TRBJ2-5, with a weak D call TRBD2 (6 bases). TRBV5-3 is placed among ORFs of uncertain function. The CDR3 covers 12 residues. Trimming took off 6 bases at V and 4 bases at J, with 10 bases between the two ends. The CDR3 DNA reads as TGTGCCAGAAAGGAACTAGCAGAGACCCAGTACTTC. It is translated as CARKELAETQYF.

CDR3 in DNA: TGTGCCAGTAACTTGGAGTACTCAGATACGCAGTATTTT. It yields the protein CASNLEYSDTQYF. V and J are TRBV6-1 and TRBJ2-3; D unresolved. The CDR3 covers 13 residues. Germline V gives CDR1 MNHNS, CDR2 SASEGT. V was pared by 9 bases and J by 4 bases, with 14 bases between.

This clone appeared once. V gene TRBV7-3 combines with J gene TRBJ1-2; D possibly corresponds to TRBD1 (6 bases). The ends were cut back, 6 bases at V and 7 bases at J, with 24 bases in the middle. The CDR3 is 16 residues long. Germline values: CDR1 SGHTA, CDR2 FQGTGA. CDR3 sequence reads: CASSPSEGGGAGGYTF. As DNA, the CDR3 is TGTGCCAGCAGTCCCTCAGAGGGGGGGGGCGCGGGTGGCTACACCTTC.

This chain joins TRBV7-2 and TRBJ2-1; 9 positions agree with TRBD1. The germline gives CDR1 SGHTA, CDR2 FQGNSA. The V gene end was trimmed by 2 bases and the J gene end by 5 bases; junction bases not matched to a gene: 7. The CDR3 sequence is 16 residues long. The CDR3 loop is CASSLMFGTGHNEQFF. As DNA, the CDR3 is TGTGCCAGCAGCTTAATGTTCGGGACAGGGCACAATGAGCAGTTCTTC.

The chain carries TRBV5-1 and TRBJ1-1; D remains ambiguous. Per the germline V gene, CDR1 is SGHRS and CDR2 is YFSETQ. Deletions cut 3 bases from V and 0 bases from J, with 6 bases between. This CDR3 spans 13 amino acids. As DNA, the CDR3 is TGCGCCAGCAGCTGGGAGATGAACACTGAAGCTTTCTTT. Translating it yields CASSWEMNTEAFF.

Turning to this clone: Sequence at one end of the junction differs from germline and may be a read error. The V gene is TRBV7-9, the J gene TRBJ1-6, with a possible D match to TRBD1 (6 bases). CDR1 and CDR2 (germline): SEHNR, FQNEAQ (reference sequence). This CDR3 region has 13 residues. The CDR3 region is CSSSLAAQDSLHF. CDR3 in DNA: TGTTCCAGCAGCTTAGCTGCGCAGGACAGCCTCCACTTT.

As to this clone: The sample carries other DNA sequences with the same CDR3. The chain carries TRBV19 and TRBJ1-6; D perhaps matches TRBD1 (5 bases). The CDR3 spans 13 residues. V lost 11 bases and J 4 bases, leaving 12 bases between the germline ends. CDR1 and CDR2 from the germline V gene are LNHDA and SQIVND (reference sequence). CDR3 DNA: TGTGCCTCGGGGGGTCAGTATAATTCACCCCTCCACTTT. Translating it yields CASGGQYNSPLHF.

The chain employs TRBV21-1 and TRBJ1-1; TRBD1, the table's D call, lacks a check against the DNA. TRBV21-1 has pseudogene status. The CDR3 contains 14 residues. CDR3 in amino acids: CASSKLAGDTEAFF. CDR3 sequence (DNA): TGTGCCAGCAGCAAATTAGCAGGGGACACTGAAGCTTTCTTT.

The J gene is TRBJ1-5, the V gene TRBV16; D may be TRBD1 (6 bases). The CDR3 runs 17 residues. The germline V and J ends were trimmed by 2 bases and 7 bases, with 21 bases remaining between them. Germline loops: CDR1 KGHSY, CDR2 FQNENV. In DNA form, the CDR3 reads TGTGCCAGCAGCCAACCCTTGACAGGACATATAGAACAGCCCCAGCATTTT. It codes for CASSQPLTGHIEQPQHF.

The chain uses TRBV2 and TRBJ2-1; D possibly corresponds to TRBD1 (6 bases). CDR1 is SNHLY, CDR2 FYNNEI, per germline. Trimming cost V 7 bases and J 6 bases, with 13 bases left between them. The CDR3 loop spans 13 amino acids. CDR3 DNA sequence: TGTGCCAGCACCTTGGGGGCTCTCAATGAGCAGTTCTTC. Translation: CASTLGALNEQFF. The complete variable domain, with remaining parts taken from reference TRBV2 and TRBJ2-1, reads EPEVTQTPSHQVTQMGQEVILRCVPISNHLYFYWYRQILGQKVEFLVSFYNNEISEKSEIFDDQFSVERPDGSNFTLKIRSTKLEDSAMYFCASTLGALNEQFFGPGTRLTVL.

V usage is TRBV19 and J usage is TRBJ1-5; a possible D gene is TRBD1 (5 bases). Trimming left V 6 bases short and J 0 bases short, with 9 bases between. CDR3 size: 14 residues. The germline gives CDR1 LNHDA, CDR2 SQIVND (reference sequence). The CDR3 region has the DNA TGTGCCAGTAGGTCAGGGAATAGCAATCAGCCCCAGCATTTT. It specifies CASRSGNSNQPQHF.